The source of this TCR beta chain is a study of post-analysis software for immune sequencing data. Study in general: Included courses were relapsing-remitting and secondary progressive multiple sclerosis; progressive-relapsing multiple sclerosis was also included.

Germline CDR1 is DFQATT and CDR2 is SNEGSKA (reference sequence). V was clipped by 4 bases and J by 4 bases, with 25 bases between them. The CDR3 is 17 residues long. cDNA libraries for TCR beta contained unique molecular identifiers. Once roughly 0.85 to 11 million T cells were used, hundreds of thousands of cDNA molecules resulted. TCRdb re-called the PCR reads through MiXCR, storing one row per CDR3 protein. The sample lists hundreds of thousands of distinct CDR3 sequences, 30% occurring once. This clonotype was counted a few times. Antigen unknown. Whole-study results and caveats: Patients used about 5 TRBV segments, including TRBV5-6, TRBV5-1 and TRBV20-1, more often than controls. When compared against controls, multiple sclerosis patients showed significantly lower normalized Chao1 diversity.

This TCR was sampled from a girl between 5 and 17 years old with multiple sclerosis. This chain joins TRBV20-1 and TRBJ1-1; D gene uncertain. The sample comprised blood. The CDR3 loop is CSATPRSRSIYGTEAFF. Here the CDR3 DNA reads TGCAGTGCTACGCCCCGGTCCCGTTCTATTTATGGCACTGAAGCTTTCTTT.